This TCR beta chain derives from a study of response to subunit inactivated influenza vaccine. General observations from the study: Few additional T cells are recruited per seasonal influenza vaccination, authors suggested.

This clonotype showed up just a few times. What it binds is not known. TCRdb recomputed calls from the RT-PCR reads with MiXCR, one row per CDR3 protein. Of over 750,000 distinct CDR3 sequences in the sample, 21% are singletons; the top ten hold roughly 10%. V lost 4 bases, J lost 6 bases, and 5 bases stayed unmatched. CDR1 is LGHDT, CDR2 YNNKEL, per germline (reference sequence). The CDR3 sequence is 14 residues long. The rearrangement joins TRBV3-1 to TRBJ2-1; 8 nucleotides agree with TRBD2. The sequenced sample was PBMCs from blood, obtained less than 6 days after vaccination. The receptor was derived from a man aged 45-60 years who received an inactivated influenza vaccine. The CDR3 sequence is CASSRSGRGNEQFF. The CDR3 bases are TGTGCCAGCAGCCGCAGCGGGAGAGGCAATGAGCAGTTCTTC.